This TCR beta chain stems from a study of shared clonotypes between healthy human individuals. Study-wide background: CD8 memory received one plate per donor, CD8 naive two, CD4 memory three and CD4 naive three.

Notes on the study in general: Generation probability values for non-shared clonotypes were lower than those for clonotypes shared by all four donors.

J lost 4 bases, V lost 5 bases, and 10 bases had no gene match. Germline V lookup: CDR1 MNHEY, CDR2 SMNVEV (reference sequence). The CDR3 runs to 15 residues. Approximately 210 ng DNA, approximately 31,000 T cell genomes, went into each sorted-subset replicate PCR. Produced via immunoSEQ multiplex PCR; TCRdb's table is partial and in-frame only. The data contain roughly 2 million clones, approximately 95% of them singletons. As regards this clone: What it binds is unknown.

The sample consisted of naive CD4+ T cells sorted from blood. Subset: CD45RA+ positively selected. This clonotype was sampled from a man aged 18 to 30 in good health. This sequence joins TRBV27 and TRBJ2-7; 8 bases fit TRBD1. The CDR3 sequence is CASSRGTGDKYEQYF. The CDR3 region has the DNA TGTGCCAGCAGTAGGGGGACAGGAGATAAGTACGAGCAGTACTTC.